The 5 T cell receptor beta chains reported below all come from one sample, sequenced in a study of T cell responses to AZD1222 COVID-19 vaccine. Assay used: immunoSEQ multiplex PCR; TCRdb lists only in-frame clones, some missing. The sample carries 100,000 to 130,000 clones, roughly 87% recorded once. The sequenced sample was peripheral blood, obtained on day 0 of AZD1222 vaccination. The source is an adult in good health.

V usage is TRBV4-1 and J usage is TRBJ2-3, with a possible D match to TRBD2 (5 bases). In germline, CDR1 is MGHRA, CDR2 YSYEKL. The length of the CDR3 is 16 residues. Trimming removed 4 bases at V and 1 base at J, with 15 bases between. CDR3 sequence reads: CASSPRGNGGTDTQYF. For the CDR3, the DNA is TGCGCCAGCAGCCCTCGAGGTAACGGGGGCACAGATACGCAGTATTTT.

This clone showed up just once. The rearrangement uses TRBV30 and TRBJ2-7, with D unclear. The CDR3 length is 13 residues. Germline CDR1 reads GTSNPN; CDR2 reads SVGIG (reference sequence). Deletions cut 2 bases from V and 6 bases from J, with 14 bases between. The CDR3 sequence: CAWSYGVVFEQYF. As DNA, the CDR3 is TGTGCCTGGAGTTATGGAGTAGTGTTCGAGCAGTACTTC.

The V call is TRBV6-5, the J call TRBJ1-1; D gene ambiguous. V shed 7 bases and J shed 5 bases, with 20 bases lying between them. The CDR3 loop spans 15 amino acids. CDR1 and CDR2 from the germline V gene are MNHEY and SVGAGI. For the CDR3, the DNA is TGTGCCAGCACCTCGGCGGCAGGCCTGAGGACTGAAGCTTTCTTT. Amino acid sequence: CASTSAAGLRTEAFF.

V usage is TRBV7-2 and J usage is TRBJ1-2, with 8 bases matching TRBD1. Germline CDR1 reads SGHTA; CDR2 reads FQGNSA. The CDR3 is 15 residues long. The V segment lost 5 bases and the J segment 4 bases; nucleotides outside the gene matches: 9. The CDR3 region has the DNA TGTGCCAGCAGCCCCTCAGGGGGCTGGGGCTATGGCTACACCTTC. Translation: CASSPSGGWGYGYTF.

The chain combines TRBV15 with TRBJ2-7, with a possible D match to TRBD1 (5 bases). The V end lost 5 bases, the J end lost 3 bases, and 14 bases lay between the germline ends. Germline V gene lookup returns CDR1 LNHNV and CDR2 YYDKDF (reference sequence). The CDR3 is 14 amino acids. In DNA form, the CDR3 reads TGTGCCACCAGCCCGAGAGGACATATCTACGAGCAGTACTTC. This codes for CATSPRGHIYEQYF.